This TCR beta chain was obtained from a study of shared clonotypes between healthy human individuals. Broader study findings: Only blood was sampled, and tissue TCR repertoires likely differ from blood ones.

In regard to this clone: Its antigen is not identified.

The CDR3 totals 16 residues. V was trimmed by 1 base and J by 0 bases, leaving 11 bases between them. CDR1 SGHTA and CDR2 FQGNSA come from the germline V gene. TCRdb keeps only in-frame clones here, not all; method: immunoSEQ multiplex PCR. This table has some 1,100,000 clones, roughly 74% appearing once. Sequenced material: memory CD4+ T cells from PBMCs. Described subset: CD45RA-negative fraction. This chain joins TRBV7-2 and TRBJ2-3; D uncertain. The receptor comes from a man in his late teens or twenties in good health. Some clones in this sample may be carry-over from other donors' samples. The CDR3 reads CASSLVPASSTDTQYF. CDR3 DNA: TGTGCCAGCAGCTTAGTTCCCGCATCTAGCACAGATACGCAGTATTTT.